Each of the 22 T cell receptor beta chains below was sequenced from the same sample in a study of PD-1 blockade in classical Hodgkin lymphoma. Documented time point: cycle 4 day 1 (C4D1), after 6 weeks of nivolumab. Every one of the patients relapsed after autologous stem cell transplantation (brentuximab vedotin exposure was variable). TCRdb's copy holds only in-frame clones and misses some; the assay was immunoSEQ multiplex PCR. The data show tens of thousands of clones, with approximately 80% seen just once and less than 20% held by the top ten. The sequencing used peripheral blood mononuclear cells (PBMCs), collected before the fourth cycle of nivolumab. Every receptor here comes from a human donor with classical Hodgkin lymphoma.

The CDR3 loop reads CASSRWGASNQPQHF. CDR3 nucleotide sequence: TGTGCCAGCAGCAGGTGGGGGGCTAGCAATCAGCCCCAGCATTTT. The V and J genes are TRBV5-5 and TRBJ1-5, with a possible D match to TRBD1 (6 bases). CDR1 SGHKS and CDR2 YYEKEE come from the germline V gene (reference sequence). Trimming stripped 4 bases from V and 0 bases from J, with 11 bases between. The CDR3 length is 15 residues.

This chain links TRBV6-5 with TRBJ2-3, with a weak D call TRBD1 (6 bases). The germline V and J ends were trimmed by 6 bases and 6 bases, with 10 bases remaining between them. The CDR3 contains 12 residues. The germline V gene encodes CDR1 MNHEY and CDR2 SVGAGI. This CDR3 is CASSHRADTQYF. The DNA of the CDR3 is TGTGCCAGCAGCCACAGGGCGGATACGCAGTATTTT.

V is TRBV4-1 and J is TRBJ2-7, with 7 bases fitting TRBD1. CDR1 is MGHRA, CDR2 YSYEKL, per germline. The CDR3 loop spans 12 amino acids. Unmatched junction bases numbered 2, after V lost 0 bases and J lost 9 bases. The CDR3 here is CASSQEQGSQYF. CDR3 coding DNA: TGCGCCAGCAGCCAAGAACAGGGGTCGCAGTACTTC.

A word on this clone: An end of the junction does not agree with germline; a read error may underlie this. CDR3 loop: CASSLAGTGGMF. The DNA of the CDR3 is TGCGCCAGCAGCTTGGCCGGGACAGGGGGGATGTTC. The chain employs TRBV5-1 and TRBJ2-4, with TRBD1 matching 11 bases. Germline V gene lookup returns CDR1 SGHRS and CDR2 YFSETQ. The CDR3 totals 12 residues. The full variable domain, rest sourced from reference TRBV5-1 and TRBJ2-4, is KAGVTQTPRYLIKTRGQQVTLSCSPISGHRSVSWYQQTPGQGLQFLFEYFSETQRNKGNFPGRFSGRQFSNSRSEMNVSTLELGDSALYLCASSLAGTGGMFGAGTRLSVL.

Here the CDR3 DNA reads TGTGCCAGCAGCTTCACCTTCTCTGGGGCCAACGTCCTGACTTTC. This encodes CASSFTFSGANVLTF. The chain couples TRBV7-3 to TRBJ2-6; D remains unclear. Germline CDR1 and CDR2: SGHTA and FQGTGA. V lost 3 bases to trimming and J lost 0 bases, with 6 bases between them. The CDR3 is 15 amino acids.

V gene TRBV9 combines with J gene TRBJ2-1; D is possibly TRBD2 (5 bases). Trimming pared 0 bases from V and 9 bases from J, leaving 16 bases between. CDR1 is SGDLS and CDR2 is YYNGEE in the germline V gene. The CDR3 runs to 15 residues. CDR3 DNA: TGTGCCAGCAGCGTAGTTGGAACTAGAGAGGGTGAGCAGTTCTTC. Amino acid sequence: CASSVVGTREGEQFF.

As concerns this clone: One junction end does not reproduce the germline sequence, and a read error may be involved. The J gene is TRBJ2-5, the V gene TRBV7-7; no clear D gene. The CDR3 sequence is 18 residues long. Per germline, CDR1 SSHAT and CDR2 FNYEAQ (reference sequence). Here the CDR3 DNA reads TGTGCTAGCAGCTTATCCCCGAATGAAAGGGATCCCAAAGAGACCCAGTACTTC. Its translation: CASSLSPNERDPKETQYF.

V usage is TRBV7-3 and J usage is TRBJ2-1, with unresolved D. The germline CDR1 and CDR2 sequences are SGHTA and FQGTGA. This CDR3 is built from 14 residues. V was shortened by 2 bases and J by 0 bases, with 5 bases between the two germline ends. CDR3 DNA: TGTGCCAGCAGCTTACAATACTCCTACAATGAGCAGTTCTTC. This encodes CASSLQYSYNEQFF.

The gene calls are TRBV5-1 and TRBJ2-6, with D perhaps matching TRBD1 (6 bases). Trimming stripped 3 bases from V and 0 bases from J, with 13 bases between. CDR3 length: 17 residues. Looked up from germline, CDR1 is SGHRS and CDR2 is YFSETQ. The CDR3 sequence is CASSSGQPTSGANVLTF. The CDR3 DNA is TGCGCCAGCAGCTCGGGACAACCCACCTCTGGGGCCAACGTCCTGACTTTC.

V is TRBV5-6 and J is TRBJ1-6; 9 nucleotides match TRBD1. Germline CDR1 SGHDT, CDR2 YYEEEE. Trimming at V came to 2 bases and at J to 9 bases, leaving 6 bases not matched to a gene. The CDR3 is 15 residues long. The DNA for the CDR3 is TGTGCCAGCAGCTTACGGACAGGGGTCCCTTCACCCCTCCACTTT. Encoded protein: CASSLRTGVPSPLHF.

V and J are TRBV2 and TRBJ1-4; D is undetermined. Germline assignment: CDR1 SNHLY and CDR2 FYNNEI. The CDR3 is 13 residues long. V shed 3 bases and J shed 8 bases, with 10 bases lying between them. The CDR3 bases are TGTGCCAGCAGTGACAGGAATTCGGAAAAACTGTTTTTT. It codes for CASSDRNSEKLFF.

This chain links TRBV7-9 with TRBJ2-3; perhaps TRBD1 as D (6 bases). Deletions cut 4 bases from V and 8 bases from J, with 13 bases between. The germline CDR1 and CDR2 sequences are SEHNR and FQNEAQ (reference sequence). There are 13 residues in the CDR3. DNA for the CDR3: TGTGCCAGCAGCTCCCGGGACAAAGTTACGCAGTATTTT. Its translation is CASSSRDKVTQYF. The full variable domain, in which reference TRBV7-9 and TRBJ2-3 provide the parts outside the CDR3, is DTGVSQNPRHKITKRGQNVTFRCDPISEHNRLYWYRQTLGQGPEFLTYFQNEAQLEKSRLLSDRFSAERPKGSFSTLEIQRTEQGDSAMYLCASSSRDKVTQYFGPGTRLTVL.

The chain joins TRBV5-4 to TRBJ1-4; D is unclear. Trimming removed 4 bases at V and 10 bases at J, with 14 bases between. The CDR3 loop spans 13 amino acids. CDR1 SGHNT and CDR2 YYREEE come from the germline V gene (reference sequence). The CDR3 nucleotides read TGTGCCAGCAGCCAAGCATCCGATGGAAAACTGTTTTTT. It yields the protein CASSQASDGKLFF.

This clone was seen only once. This sequence joins TRBV29-1 and TRBJ2-3; TRBD2 matches at 9 bases. In germline, CDR1 is SQVTM, CDR2 ANQGSEA. The junction had 18 bases not matched to a gene; V was cut back by 6 bases and J by 5 bases. The CDR3 extends over 17 amino acids. The CDR3 is CSVEHQLAGVKGDTQYF. The DNA for the CDR3 is TGCAGCGTAGAACACCAATTAGCGGGGGTGAAGGGAGATACGCAGTATTTT.

The genes are TRBV5-1 and TRBJ1-1, with D tentatively TRBD1 (5 bases). Looked up from germline, CDR1 is SGHRS and CDR2 is YFSETQ. CDR3 length: 13 residues. The V gene lost 0 bases and the J gene lost 12 bases, with 15 bases spanning the gap. The CDR3 nucleotides read TGCGCCAGCAGCTTGGGTGGGACCCCAACAACTTTCTTT. Translation: CASSLGGTPTTFF.

This clone has only one observation. The chain uses TRBV6-1 and TRBJ2-5; D perhaps matches TRBD1 (5 bases). CDR3 length equals 13 residues. V gave up 4 bases and J gave up 1 base, with 7 bases separating them. Germline V gene sequence: CDR1 MNHNS, CDR2 SASEGT. CDR3 in amino acids: CASSAQAQETQYF. The CDR3 DNA follows: TGTGCCAGCAGTGCACAGGCCCAAGAGACCCAGTACTTC.

The rearrangement links TRBV18 to TRBJ2-5, with D possibly being TRBD1 or TRBD2 (6 bases each). CDR1 is KGHSH, CDR2 LQKENI, per germline. V lost 2 bases, J lost 1 base, and 8 bases lay in between. This CDR3 has 14 amino acids. CDR3 nucleotides: TGTGCCAGCTCACCATGGGGGGCCCAAGAGACCCAGTACTTC. Protein sequence: CASSPWGAQETQYF.

The V call is TRBV6-5, the J call TRBJ2-7; no reliable D call. This CDR3 is built from 10 residues. V was shortened by 6 bases and J by 7 bases, with 7 bases between the two germline ends. Looked up from germline, CDR1 is MNHEY and CDR2 is SVGAGI. CDR3 DNA sequence: TGTGCCAGCAGGTCCGTGGAGCAGTACTTC. Translated, it gives CASRSVEQYF.

The chain has TRBV2 and TRBJ1-2, with 8 nucleotides matching TRBD1. CDR1 is SNHLY and CDR2 is FYNNEI in the germline V gene. This CDR3 contains 14 residues. Trimming removed 5 bases from V and 4 bases from J; junction bases left unmatched: 6. As DNA, the CDR3 is TGTGCCAGCAGTCTACAGGGGGGGGCCTATGGCTACACCTTC. Translation: CASSLQGGAYGYTF. The full variable domain, with the rest looked up from reference TRBV2 and TRBJ1-2, is EPEVTQTPSHQVTQMGQEVILRCVPISNHLYFYWYRQILGQKVEFLVSFYNNEISEKSEIFDDQFSVERPDGSNFTLKIRSTKLEDSAMYFCASSLQGGAYGYTFGSGTRLTVV.

The genes are TRBV6-5 and TRBJ2-7, with D possibly TRBD1 on 5 matching bases. The CDR3 loop spans 15 amino acids. The germline CDR1 and CDR2 sequences are MNHEY and SVGAGI. Trimming left V 7 bases short and J 2 bases short, with 18 bases between. CDR3 nucleotide sequence: TGTGCCAGCAACCAGGGTCCCCTCAAAGCCTACGAGCAGTACTTC. Translation: CASNQGPLKAYEQYF.

This clone is a singleton in its sample. The gene calls are TRBV19 and TRBJ1-1, with 7 nucleotides matching TRBD1. This CDR3 comprises 12 residues. V was clipped by 9 bases and J by 10 bases; unmatched bases: 11. Germline V gives CDR1 LNHDA, CDR2 SQIVND (reference sequence). The CDR3 is CASGAGGALAFF. In DNA form, the CDR3 reads TGTGCCAGCGGAGCAGGGGGAGCGTTAGCTTTCTTT. Full variable domain (outside the CDR3, taken from reference TRBV19 and TRBJ1-1): DGGITQSPKYLFRKEGQNVTLSCEQNLNHDAMYWYRQDPGQGLRLIYYSQIVNDFQKGDIAEGYSVSREKKESFPLTVTSAQKNPTAFYLCASGAGGALAFFGQGTRLTVV.

The rearrangement uses TRBV7-3 and TRBJ2-3; TRBD2 agrees at 8 bases. The V gene's germline CDR1 is SGHTA and CDR2 FQGTGA. The ends lost 4 bases at V and 2 bases at J; junction bases unmatched: 2. There are 14 residues in the CDR3. CDR3 loop: CASSSGGPTDTQYF. The CDR3 DNA reads TGTGCCAGCAGCTCGGGGGGGCCCACAGATACGCAGTATTTT.